These 4 T cell receptor beta chains were sequenced from one sample in a study of T cells in Graves' hyperthyroidism and ophthalmopathy. The CDR3 regions of TCR beta were amplified from RNA transcripts. Researchers ran a first-round RT-PCR on the TCR CDR3 using the HTBI primer set. TCRdb independently ran MiXCR on the multiplex PCR reads; one entry per CDR3 protein. The sample has about 200,000 distinct CDR3 sequences, about 16% seen once. Sequencing was done on a sample of blood. Every receptor here comes from a man aged 40-50 years with Graves' hyperthyroidism.

This clonotype was seen once. CDR3 residues: CASSSRGGGIDTQYF. CDR3 coding DNA: TGTGCCAGCAGCTCCCGGGGGGGCGGAATAGATACGCAGTATTTT. The rearrangement uses TRBV7-3 and TRBJ2-3, with TRBD2 matching 8 bases. This CDR3 is built from 15 residues. Germline CDR1 and CDR2: SGHTA and FQGTGA. After removal of 4 bases from V and 5 bases from J, the junction contained 8 bases not matched to a gene.

The sample holds a few counts of this clonotype. The CDR3 here is CASSPQQGAGGNQPQHF. The CDR3 region has the DNA TGTGCCAGCTCACCTCAACAGGGGGCTGGCGGCAATCAGCCCCAGCATTTT. The V call is TRBV18, the J call TRBJ1-5; 9 nucleotides match TRBD1. V dropped 3 bases and J dropped 2; count of bases not matched to a gene: 8. The germline gives CDR1 KGHSH, CDR2 LQKENI. This CDR3 region has 17 residues.

This clonotype was recorded many times. The chain uses TRBV10-3 and TRBJ2-7, with D maybe TRBD2 (6 bases). The CDR3 length is 13 residues. V lost 9 bases, J lost 6 bases, and 18 bases lay in between. The germline V gene encodes CDR1 ENHRY and CDR2 SYGVKD. Here the CDR3 reads CAIAGRGAIEQYF. The CDR3 nucleotides read TGTGCCATTGCCGGGAGAGGGGCCATCGAGCAGTACTTC.

The table lists this clonotype with a few counts. V gene TRBV5-6 combines with J gene TRBJ1-3; D is unresolved. CDR1 SGHDT and CDR2 YYEEEE come from the germline V gene. V lost 4 bases and J 3 bases, leaving 11 bases between the germline ends. The CDR3 length is 14 residues. The CDR3 is CASSPAVFGNTIYF. CDR3 nucleotides: TGTGCCAGCAGCCCCGCGGTTTTTGGAAACACCATATATTTT.